The T cell receptor beta chain under discussion was sequenced for a study of blood T cell repertoires in COVID-19. Study-level background: Samples of COVID-19 (acute and convalescent) were obtained from the United States, Italy and Spain.

The data were produced by immunoSEQ multiplex PCR, yet TCRdb's version contains in-frame clones alone and is incomplete. The repertoire holds 45,000 to 65,000 clones, with roughly 90% as singletons. Germline loops: CDR1 MNHEY, CDR2 SVGEGT. The J segment lost 5 bases and the V segment lost 4 bases, leaving 14 bases of the junction unmatched. The CDR3 contains 17 residues. The sample taken for sequencing was peripheral blood. The sequence was collected from a man older than 75 in a cohort sampled during active COVID-19. The chain links TRBV6-2 or TRBV6-3 to TRBJ2-7; 10 nucleotides align to TRBD2. The CDR3 loop reads CASSSSGLAMGIHEQYF. The CDR3 bases are TGTGCCAGCAGTTCGTCGGGACTAGCGATGGGCATCCACGAGCAGTACTTC.